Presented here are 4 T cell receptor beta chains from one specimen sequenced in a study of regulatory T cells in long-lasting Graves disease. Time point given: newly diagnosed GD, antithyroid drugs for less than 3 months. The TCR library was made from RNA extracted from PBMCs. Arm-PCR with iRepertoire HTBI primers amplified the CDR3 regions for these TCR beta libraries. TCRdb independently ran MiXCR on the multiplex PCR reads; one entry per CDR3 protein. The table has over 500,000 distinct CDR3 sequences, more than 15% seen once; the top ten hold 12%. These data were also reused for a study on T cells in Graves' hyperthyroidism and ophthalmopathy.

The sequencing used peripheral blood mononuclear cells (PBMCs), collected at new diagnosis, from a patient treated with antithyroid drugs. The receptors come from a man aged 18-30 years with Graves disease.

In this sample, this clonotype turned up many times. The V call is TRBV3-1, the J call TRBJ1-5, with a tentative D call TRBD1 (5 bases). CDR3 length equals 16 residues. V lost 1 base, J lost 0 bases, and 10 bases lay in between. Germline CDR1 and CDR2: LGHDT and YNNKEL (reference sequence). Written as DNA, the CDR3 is TGTGCCAGCAGCCAAGGGGGACCCTATAGCAATCAGCCCCAGCATTTT. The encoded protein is CASSQGGPYSNQPQHF.

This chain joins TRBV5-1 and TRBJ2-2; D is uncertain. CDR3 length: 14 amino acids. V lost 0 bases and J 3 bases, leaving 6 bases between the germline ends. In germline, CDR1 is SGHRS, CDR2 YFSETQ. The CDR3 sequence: CASSLEVYTGELFF. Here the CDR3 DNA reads TGCGCCAGCAGCTTGGAGGTGTACACCGGGGAGCTGTTTTTT.

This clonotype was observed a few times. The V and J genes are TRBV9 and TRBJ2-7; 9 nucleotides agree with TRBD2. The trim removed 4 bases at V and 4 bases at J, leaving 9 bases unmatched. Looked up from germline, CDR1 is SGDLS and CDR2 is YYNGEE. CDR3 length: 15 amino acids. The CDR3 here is CASSPGAGGWYEQYF. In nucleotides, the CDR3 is TGTGCCAGCAGCCCCGGAGCGGGAGGTTGGTACGAGCAGTACTTC.

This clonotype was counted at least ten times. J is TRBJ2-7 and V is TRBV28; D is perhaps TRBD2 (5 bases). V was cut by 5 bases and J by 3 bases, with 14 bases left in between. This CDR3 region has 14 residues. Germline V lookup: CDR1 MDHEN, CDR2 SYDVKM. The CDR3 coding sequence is TGTGCCAGCAGTGCTACCTTGACTAACTACGAGCAGTACTTC. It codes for CASSATLTNYEQYF.